What follows are 3 T cell receptor beta chains derived from one specimen sequenced in a study of T cell responses to AZD1222 COVID-19 vaccine. Data came from immunoSEQ multiplex PCR; TCRdb stores just in-frame clones and leaves some out. The table lists some 140,000 clones, about 90% of them singletons, with about 1.9% in the top ten. The source was peripheral blood, collected on day 0 of AZD1222 vaccination. The receptors come from an adult in good health.

The chain employs TRBV4-3 and TRBJ1-3; 9 bases agree with TRBD1. Germline assignment: CDR1 LGHNA and CDR2 YSLEER. V shed 8 bases, J shed 2 bases, and the junction held 10 bases outside the gene matches. This CDR3 comprises 16 residues. CDR3 sequence reads: CASGSVGQGPGNTIYF. CDR3 bases: TGCGCCAGCGGCTCTGTGGGACAGGGACCTGGAAACACCATATATTTT.

A few counts support this clone. The chain carries TRBV7-3 and TRBJ2-2; 7 bases match TRBD1. Looked up from germline, CDR1 is SGHTA and CDR2 is FQGTGA. The ends lost 5 bases at V and 1 base at J; junction bases unmatched: 4. This CDR3 comprises 15 residues. The DNA of the CDR3 is TGTGCCAGCAGCACCCGACAGGGGAACACCGGGGAGCTGTTTTTT. This gives the protein CASSTRQGNTGELFF.

The rearrangement links TRBV28 to TRBJ1-1, with a weak D call TRBD1 (6 bases). The germline CDR1 and CDR2 sequences are MDHEN and SYDVKM. The length of the CDR3 is 13 residues. V was trimmed by 2 bases and J by 4 bases, leaving 8 bases between them. As DNA, the CDR3 is TGTGCCAGCAGTTTACAGACAGGCACTGAAGCTTTCTTT. As protein: CASSLQTGTEAFF.